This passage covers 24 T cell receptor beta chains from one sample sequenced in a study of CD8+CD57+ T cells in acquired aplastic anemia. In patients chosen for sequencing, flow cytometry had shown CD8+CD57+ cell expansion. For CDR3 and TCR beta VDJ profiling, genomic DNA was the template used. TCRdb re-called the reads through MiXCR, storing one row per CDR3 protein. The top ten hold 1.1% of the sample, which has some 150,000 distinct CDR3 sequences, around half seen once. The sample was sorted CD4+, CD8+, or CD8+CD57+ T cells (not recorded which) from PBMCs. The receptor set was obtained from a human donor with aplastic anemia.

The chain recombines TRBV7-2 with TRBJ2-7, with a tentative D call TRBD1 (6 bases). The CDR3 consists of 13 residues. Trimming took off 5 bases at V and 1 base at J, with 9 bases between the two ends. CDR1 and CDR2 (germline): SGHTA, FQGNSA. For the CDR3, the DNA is TGTGCCAGCAGCCCTGGACAGTCCTACGAGCAGTACTTC. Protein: CASSPGQSYEQYF.

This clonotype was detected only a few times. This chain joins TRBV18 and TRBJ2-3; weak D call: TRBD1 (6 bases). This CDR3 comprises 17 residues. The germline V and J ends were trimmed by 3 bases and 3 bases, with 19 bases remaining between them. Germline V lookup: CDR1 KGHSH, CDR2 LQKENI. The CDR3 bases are TGTGCCAGCTCACCCCTCGACAGGACCCCCGGGACAGATACGCAGTATTTT. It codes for CASSPLDRTPGTDTQYF.

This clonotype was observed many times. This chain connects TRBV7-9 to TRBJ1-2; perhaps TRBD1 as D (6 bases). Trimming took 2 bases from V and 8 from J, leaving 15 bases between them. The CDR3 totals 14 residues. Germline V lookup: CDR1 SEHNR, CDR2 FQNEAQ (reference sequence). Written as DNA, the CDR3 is TGTGCCAGCAGCTTATCTGGGGGCCCGGAGGGCTACACCTTC. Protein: CASSLSGGPEGYTF.

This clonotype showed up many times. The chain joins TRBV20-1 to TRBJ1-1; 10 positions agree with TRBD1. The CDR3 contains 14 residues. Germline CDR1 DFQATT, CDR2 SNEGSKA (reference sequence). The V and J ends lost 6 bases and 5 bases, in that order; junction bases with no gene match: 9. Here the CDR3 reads CSAPTGGSGTEAFF. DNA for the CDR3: TGCAGTGCGCCGACAGGGGGCTCGGGGACTGAAGCTTTCTTT.

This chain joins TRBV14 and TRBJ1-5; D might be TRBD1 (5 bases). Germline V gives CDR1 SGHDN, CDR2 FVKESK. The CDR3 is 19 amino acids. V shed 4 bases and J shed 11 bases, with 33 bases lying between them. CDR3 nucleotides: TGTGCCAGCAGCCCTGATGGGGCAGGGAGCGCTTCATCAATCATGGCCCAGCATTTT. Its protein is CASSPDGAGSASSIMAQHF.

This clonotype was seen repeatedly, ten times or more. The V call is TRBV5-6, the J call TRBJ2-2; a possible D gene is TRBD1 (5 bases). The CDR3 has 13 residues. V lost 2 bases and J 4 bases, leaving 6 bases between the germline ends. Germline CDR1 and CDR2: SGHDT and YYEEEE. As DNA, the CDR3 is TGTGCCAGCAGCTTTCAGGGCACCGGGGAGCTGTTTTTT. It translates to CASSFQGTGELFF.

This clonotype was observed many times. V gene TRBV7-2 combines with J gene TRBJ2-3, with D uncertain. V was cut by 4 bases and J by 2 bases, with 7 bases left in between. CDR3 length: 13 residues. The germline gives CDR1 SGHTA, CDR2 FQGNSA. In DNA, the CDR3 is TGTGCCAGCAGCTCCCAGATCACAGATACGCAGTATTTT. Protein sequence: CASSSQITDTQYF.

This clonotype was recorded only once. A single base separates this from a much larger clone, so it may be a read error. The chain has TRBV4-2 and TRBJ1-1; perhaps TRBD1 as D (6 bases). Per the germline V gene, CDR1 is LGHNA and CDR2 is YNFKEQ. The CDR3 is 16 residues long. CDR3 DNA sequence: TGTGCCAGCAGCCCCCCCGGTGGACAGCTGAAGACTGAAGCTTTCTTT. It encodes CASSPPGGQLKTEAFF.

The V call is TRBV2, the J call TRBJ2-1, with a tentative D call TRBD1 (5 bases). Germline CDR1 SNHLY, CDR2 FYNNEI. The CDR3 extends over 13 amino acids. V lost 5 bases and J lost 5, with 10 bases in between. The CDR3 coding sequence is TGTGCCAGCAGTTTGACAGTAAACAATGAGCAGTTCTTC. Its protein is CASSLTVNNEQFF.

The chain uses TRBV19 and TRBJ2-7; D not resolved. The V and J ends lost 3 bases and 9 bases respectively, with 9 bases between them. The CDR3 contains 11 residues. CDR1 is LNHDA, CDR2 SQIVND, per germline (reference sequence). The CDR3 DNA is TGTGCCAGTAGTATGGGCCTCCGGCAGTACTTC. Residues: CASSMGLRQYF.

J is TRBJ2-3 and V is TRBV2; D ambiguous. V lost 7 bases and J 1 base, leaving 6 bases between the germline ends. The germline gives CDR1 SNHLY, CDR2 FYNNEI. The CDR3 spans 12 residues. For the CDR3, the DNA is TGTGCCAGCACTGACGGCACAGATACGCAGTATTTT. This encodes CASTDGTDTQYF.

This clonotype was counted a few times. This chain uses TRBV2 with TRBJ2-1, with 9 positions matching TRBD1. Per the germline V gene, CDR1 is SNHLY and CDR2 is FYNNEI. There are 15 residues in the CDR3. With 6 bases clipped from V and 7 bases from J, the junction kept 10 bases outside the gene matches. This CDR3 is CASSSTGGVGNEQFF. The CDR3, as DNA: TGTGCCAGCAGCTCCACAGGGGGCGTGGGAAATGAGCAGTTCTTC.

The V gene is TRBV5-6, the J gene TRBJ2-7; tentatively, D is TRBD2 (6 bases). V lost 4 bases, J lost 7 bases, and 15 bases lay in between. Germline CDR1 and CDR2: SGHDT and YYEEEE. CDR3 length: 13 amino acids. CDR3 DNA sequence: TGTGCCAGCAGCATCGGGGGACTCGGGGAGCAGTACTTC. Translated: CASSIGGLGEQYF. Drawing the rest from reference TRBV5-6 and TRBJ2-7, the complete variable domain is DAGVTQSPTHLIKTRGQQVTLRCSPKSGHDTVSWYQQALGQGPQFIFQYYEEEERQRGNFPDRFSGHQFPNYSSELNVNALLLGDSALYLCASSIGGLGEQYFGPGTRLTVT.

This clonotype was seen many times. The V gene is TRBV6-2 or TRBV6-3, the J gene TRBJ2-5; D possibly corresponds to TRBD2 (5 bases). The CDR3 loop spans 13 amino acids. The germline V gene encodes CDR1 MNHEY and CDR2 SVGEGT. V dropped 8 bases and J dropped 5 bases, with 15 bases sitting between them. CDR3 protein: CASHPRGWETQYF. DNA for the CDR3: TGTGCCAGCCATCCCCGGGGTTGGGAGACCCAGTACTTC.

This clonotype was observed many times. The CDR3 region is CASSLVGSSGMDEQFF. CDR3 nucleotide sequence: TGTGCCAGCAGCTTAGTGGGGTCCTCGGGTATGGATGAGCAGTTCTTC. The J gene is TRBJ2-1, the V gene TRBV7-9; D is unresolved. V shed 1 base and J shed 8 bases, with 18 bases lying between them. This CDR3 spans 16 amino acids. Germline values: CDR1 SEHNR, CDR2 FQNEAQ (reference sequence).

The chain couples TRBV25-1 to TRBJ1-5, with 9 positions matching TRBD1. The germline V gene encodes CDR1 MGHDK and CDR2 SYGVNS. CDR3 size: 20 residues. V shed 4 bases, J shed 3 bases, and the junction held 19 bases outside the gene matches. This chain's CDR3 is CASSGLRDRETRQSNQPQHF. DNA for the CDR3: TGTGCCAGCAGTGGACTCCGGGACAGGGAGACGAGACAATCCAATCAGCCCCAGCATTTT.

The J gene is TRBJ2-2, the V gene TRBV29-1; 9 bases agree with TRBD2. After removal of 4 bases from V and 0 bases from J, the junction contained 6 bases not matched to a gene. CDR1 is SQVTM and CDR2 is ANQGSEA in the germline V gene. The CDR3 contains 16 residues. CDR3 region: CSVAISGSANTGELFF. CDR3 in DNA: TGCAGCGTTGCTATTAGCGGGAGTGCGAACACCGGGGAGCTGTTTTTT.

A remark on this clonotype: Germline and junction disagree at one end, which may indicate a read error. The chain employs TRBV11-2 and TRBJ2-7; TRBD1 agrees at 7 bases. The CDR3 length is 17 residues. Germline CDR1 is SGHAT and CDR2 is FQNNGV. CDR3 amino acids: CASSYGTDKGNTYEQHF. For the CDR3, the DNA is TGTGCCAGCAGCTACGGGACAGACAAAGGAAATACCTACGAGCAGCACTTC.

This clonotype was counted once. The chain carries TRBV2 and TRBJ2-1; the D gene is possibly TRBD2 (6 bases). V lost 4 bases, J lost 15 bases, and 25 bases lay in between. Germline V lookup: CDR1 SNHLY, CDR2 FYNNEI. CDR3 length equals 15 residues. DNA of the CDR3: TGTGCCAGCAGTGGGAGGGTTGTCGGGACCCTTGTGCCGTTCTTC. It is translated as CASSGRVVGTLVPFF.

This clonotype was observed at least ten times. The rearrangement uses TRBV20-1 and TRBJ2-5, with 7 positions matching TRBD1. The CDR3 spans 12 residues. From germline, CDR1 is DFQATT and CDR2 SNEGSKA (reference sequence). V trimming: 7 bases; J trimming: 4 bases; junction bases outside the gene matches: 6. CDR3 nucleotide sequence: TGCAGTGGTGACCGGGACAGAGAGACCCAGTACTTC. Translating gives CSGDRDRETQYF.

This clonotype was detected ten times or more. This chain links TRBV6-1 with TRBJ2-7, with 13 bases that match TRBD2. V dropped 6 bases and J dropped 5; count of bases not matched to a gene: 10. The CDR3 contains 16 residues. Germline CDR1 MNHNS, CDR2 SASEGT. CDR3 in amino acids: CASSPRLAGGRDEQYF. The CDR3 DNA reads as TGTGCCAGCAGCCCAAGACTAGCGGGGGGTCGGGACGAGCAGTACTTC.

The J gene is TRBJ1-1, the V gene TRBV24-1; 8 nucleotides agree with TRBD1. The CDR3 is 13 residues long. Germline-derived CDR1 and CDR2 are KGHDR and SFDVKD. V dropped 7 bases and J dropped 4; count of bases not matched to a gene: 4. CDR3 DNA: TGTGCCACCAGGCGAGGACAGGGCACTGAAGCTTTCTTT. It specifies CATRRGQGTEAFF.

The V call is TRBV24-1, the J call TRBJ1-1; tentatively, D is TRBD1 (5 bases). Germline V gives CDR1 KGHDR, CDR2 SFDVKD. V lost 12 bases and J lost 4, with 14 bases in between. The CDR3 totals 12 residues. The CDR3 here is CAAGAGPTEAFF. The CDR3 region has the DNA TGTGCCGCTGGGGCGGGGCCCACTGAAGCTTTCTTT.

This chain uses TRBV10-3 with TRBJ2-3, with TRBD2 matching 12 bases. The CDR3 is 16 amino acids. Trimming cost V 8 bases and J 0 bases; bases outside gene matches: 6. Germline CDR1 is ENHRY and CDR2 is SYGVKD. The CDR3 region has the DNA TGTGCCATCGCTAGCGGGGGGGCGCGAAGCACAGATACGCAGTATTTT. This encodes CAIASGGARSTDTQYF.